The 15 T cell receptor beta chains below come from one sample, sequenced in a study of CD8+ T cells in alopecia areata. RNA extraction and reverse transcription yielded cDNA as sequencing template. Assay: immunoSEQ multiplex PCR; the TCRdb copy retains only in-frame clones and omits some. The sample contains some 130,000 clones, around three fifths of which appear only once. Sequencing was performed on CD4+ T cells sorted from blood, taken at week 0. These receptors all come from a human donor with alopecia areata.

This clone appeared a single time. The V and J genes are TRBV5-1 and TRBJ2-7; a possible D gene is TRBD2 (7 bases). The CDR3 runs to 13 residues. Per germline, CDR1 SGHRS and CDR2 YFSETQ. With 4 bases removed from V and 7 bases from J, the gap between germline ends came to 15 bases. Here the CDR3 DNA reads TGCGCCAGCAGCACACCACAGGGAGGGGAGCAGTACTTC. As protein: CASSTPQGGEQYF.

CDR3 loop: CASSPNGETQYF. The DNA of the CDR3 is TGTGCCAGCTCACCCAACGGAGAGACCCAGTACTTC. The rearrangement joins TRBV18 to TRBJ2-5, with D hard to call. With 3 bases removed from V and 4 bases from J, the gap between germline ends came to 6 bases. This CDR3 spans 12 amino acids. Germline V lookup: CDR1 KGHSH, CDR2 LQKENI.

This clone was detected a few times. The chain is built from TRBV30 and TRBJ2-5, with D unresolved. Trimming took 5 bases from V and 4 from J, leaving 14 bases between them. Germline V CDR1 and CDR2: GTSNPN, SVGIG (reference sequence). This CDR3 contains 13 residues. In DNA, the CDR3 is TGTGCCTGGCAGGTAGGGCCGGGAGAGACCCAGTACTTC. This sequence encodes CAWQVGPGETQYF.

The chain has TRBV6-4 and TRBJ2-7; D gene unclear. The CDR3 has 10 amino acids. Germline assignment: CDR1 MRHNA and CDR2 SNTAGT. Between the trimmed V and J ends, which lost 1 base and 5 bases, there was a span of 0 bases. The CDR3 loop reads CASSDYEQYF. In DNA form, the CDR3 reads TGTGCCAGCAGTGACTACGAGCAGTACTTC.

This rearrangement joins TRBV4-3 to TRBJ2-3, with 11 positions matching TRBD2. Germline lookup yields CDR1 LGHNA and CDR2 YSLEER. J lost 9 bases, V lost 4 bases, and 15 bases had no gene match. The CDR3 runs 17 residues. CDR3 amino acids: CASSPRTTSGIQSTQYF. DNA of the CDR3: TGCGCCAGCAGCCCAAGGACGACTAGCGGGATTCAAAGCACGCAGTATTTT.

This clone was observed a few times. The chain joins TRBV7-2 to TRBJ2-5; D unclear. This CDR3 contains 12 residues. The V end was cut by 5 bases, the J end by 5 bases, with 9 bases between. The V gene's germline CDR1 is SGHTA and CDR2 FQGNSA. In DNA form, the CDR3 reads TGTGCCAGCAGCCCCCGTGGGGAGACCCAGTACTTC. Translated: CASSPRGETQYF.

The chain carries TRBV10-2 and TRBJ1-1; D unresolved. CDR1 WSHSY and CDR2 SAAADI come from the germline V gene. The V gene lost 3 bases and the J gene lost 1 base, with 12 bases spanning the gap. The CDR3 totals 15 residues. CDR3 DNA sequence: TGCGCCAGCAGTGAATTAGCCGGGCCGAACACTGAAGCTTTCTTT. It codes for CASSELAGPNTEAFF.

V gene TRBV10-3 combines with J gene TRBJ2-5, with a tentative D call TRBD1 (6 bases). V was shortened by 6 bases and J by 1 base, with 9 bases between the two germline ends. This CDR3 is 13 amino acids long. Germline V gene data show CDR1 as ENHRY and CDR2 as SYGVKD. This CDR3 is CAIRDRPQETQYF. In DNA, the CDR3 is TGTGCCATCAGAGACAGGCCCCAAGAGACCCAGTACTTC.

This clone was recorded a few times. The chain is built from TRBV4-2 and TRBJ2-4; the D is unclear. From germline, CDR1 is LGHNA and CDR2 YNFKEQ. The V end lost 5 bases, the J end lost 9 bases, and 11 bases lay between the germline ends. The CDR3 runs to 12 residues. The CDR3 sequence: CASSSRMGIQYF. The DNA for the CDR3 is TGTGCCAGCAGCTCTCGCATGGGCATTCAGTACTTC.

Only a few counts were recorded for this clone. The chain recombines TRBV4-1 with TRBJ1-2; D possibly corresponds to TRBD1 (5 bases). Germline CDR1 reads MGHRA; CDR2 reads YSYEKL. V was pared by 3 bases and J by 2 bases, with 13 bases between. This CDR3 is built from 15 residues. CDR3 region: CASSHSVTVNYGYTF. The CDR3 nucleotides read TGCGCCAGCAGCCATAGTGTGACAGTCAACTATGGCTACACCTTC.

There are a few counts of this clone. This chain joins TRBV9 and TRBJ2-6; maybe TRBD1 (6 bases). The V end lost 2 bases, the J end lost 4 bases, and 10 bases lay between the germline ends. Looked up from germline, CDR1 is SGDLS and CDR2 is YYNGEE. The CDR3 runs 15 residues. The CDR3 sequence: CASSVGQLGANVLTF. For the CDR3, the DNA is TGTGCCAGCAGCGTCGGACAGCTGGGGGCCAACGTCCTGACTTTC.

The chain carries TRBV30 and TRBJ2-5, with 7 bases that match TRBD2. Germline CDR1 GTSNPN, CDR2 SVGIG (reference sequence). There are 13 residues in the CDR3. Trimming cost V 3 bases and J 10 bases; bases outside gene matches: 11. The CDR3 spells CAWSAMTGRFQYF. CDR3 nucleotides: TGTGCCTGGAGCGCGATGACCGGGAGGTTCCAGTACTTC.

The chain has TRBV7-2 and TRBJ2-2; D remains ambiguous. This CDR3 is built from 11 residues. CDR1 and CDR2 (germline): SGHTA, FQGNSA. Trimming removed 3 bases from V and 6 bases from J, with 2 bases in between. CDR3 residues: CASSLAGELFF. The CDR3 DNA follows: TGTGCCAGCAGCTTGGCCGGGGAGCTGTTTTTT. Full variable domain (rest looked up from reference TRBV7-2 and TRBJ2-2): GAGVSQSPSNKVTEKGKDVELRCDPISGHTALYWYRQSLGQGLEFLIYFQGNSAPDKSGLPSDRFSAERTGGSVSTLTIQRTQQEDSAVYLCASSLAGELFFGEGSRLTVL.

This clone appeared a few times. The chain links TRBV7-3 to TRBJ2-6; 7 bases are a match to TRBD1. With V trimmed by 5 bases and J by 0 bases, 1 base remained unmatched. Germline CDR1 and CDR2: SGHTA and FQGTGA. The CDR3 runs to 15 residues. CDR3 in amino acids: CASSRQGSGANVLTF. The CDR3 region has the DNA TGTGCCAGCAGCCGACAGGGCTCTGGGGCCAACGTCCTGACTTTC.

The CDR3 is CASSPGTDATNEKLFF. The DNA of the CDR3 is TGCGCCAGCAGCCCGGGGACAGACGCAACTAATGAAAAACTGTTTTTT. The chain couples TRBV5-1 to TRBJ1-4, with 7 bases that match TRBD1. Germline CDR1 and CDR2: SGHRS and YFSETQ. Trimming removed 4 bases from V and 0 bases from J; junction bases left unmatched: 6. CDR3 length: 16 residues. The full variable domain, rest sourced from reference TRBV5-1 and TRBJ1-4, is KAGVTQTPRYLIKTRGQQVTLSCSPISGHRSVSWYQQTPGQGLQFLFEYFSETQRNKGNFPGRFSGRQFSNSRSEMNVSTLELGDSALYLCASSPGTDATNEKLFFGSGTQLSVL.